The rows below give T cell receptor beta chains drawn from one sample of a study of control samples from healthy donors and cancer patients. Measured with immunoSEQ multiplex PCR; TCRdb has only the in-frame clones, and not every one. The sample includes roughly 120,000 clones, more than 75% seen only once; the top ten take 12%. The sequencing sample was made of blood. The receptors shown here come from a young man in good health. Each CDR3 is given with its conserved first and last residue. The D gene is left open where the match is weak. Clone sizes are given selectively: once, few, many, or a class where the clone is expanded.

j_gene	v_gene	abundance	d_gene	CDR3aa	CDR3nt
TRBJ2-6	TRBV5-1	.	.	CASSLRDSLSVGANVLTF	TGCGCCAGCAGCCTGCGGGACAGCCTCTCTGTTGGGGCCAACGTCCTGACTTTC
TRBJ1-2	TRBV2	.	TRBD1	CASKRQGPVQGGYTF	TGTGCCAGCAAACGACAGGGGCCGGTCCAAGGTGGCTACACCTTC
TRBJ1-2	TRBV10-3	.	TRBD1	CAISEWGTGDYGYTF	TGTGCCATCAGCGAATGGGGCACAGGGGACTATGGCTACACCTTC
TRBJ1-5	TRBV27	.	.	CASLDTGAQPQHF	TGTGCCAGCCTCGACACGGGGGCTCAGCCCCAGCATTTT
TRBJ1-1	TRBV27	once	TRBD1	CASSLFRSVGTGVSTEAFF	TGTGCCAGCAGTTTATTTAGGAGTGTTGGGACAGGGGTTAGCACTGAAGCTTTCTTT
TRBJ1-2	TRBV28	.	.	CANWDSGGYTF	TGTGCCAACTGGGATTCCGGAGGCTACACCTTC
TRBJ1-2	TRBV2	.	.	CASGTHGYGYTF	TGTGCCAGCGGGACACATGGCTATGGCTACACCTTC
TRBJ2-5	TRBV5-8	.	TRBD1	CASRLTGGRETQYF	TGTGCCAGCAGGTTGACAGGGGGCAGGGAGACCCAGTACTTC
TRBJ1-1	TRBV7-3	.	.	CASSPDMNTEAFF	TGTGCCAGCAGCCCCGACATGAACACTGAAGCTTTCTTT
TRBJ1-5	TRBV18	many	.	CASSPADSQNQPQHF	TGTGCCAGCTCACCTGCAGATTCCCAGAATCAGCCCCAGCATTTT
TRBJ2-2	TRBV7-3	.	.	CASSSTGIRAGELFF	TGTGCCAGCAGCTCCACAGGGATCCGAGCCGGGGAGCTGTTTTTT
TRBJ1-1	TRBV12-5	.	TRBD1	CASAPATGVPEAFF	TGTGCTAGTGCTCCCGCGACAGGGGTCCCTGAAGCTTTCTTT
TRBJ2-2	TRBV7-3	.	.	CASSPQSNGELFF	TGTGCCAGCAGCCCGCAGTCGAACGGGGAGCTGTTTTTT
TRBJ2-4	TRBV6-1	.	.	CASSEVQKNIQYF	TGTGCCAGCAGTGAAGTCCAAAAAAACATTCAGTACTTC
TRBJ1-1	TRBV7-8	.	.	CASSLQALTTEAFF	TGTGCCAGCAGCTTACAGGCCCTGACCACTGAAGCTTTCTTT
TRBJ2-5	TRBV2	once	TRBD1	CASSDRGTVKETQYF	TGTGCCAGCAGTGATAGGGGGACAGTAAAAGAGACCCAGTACTTC
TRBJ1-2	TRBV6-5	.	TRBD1	CASSRTGFEYGYTF	TGTGCCAGCAGTCGGACAGGGTTTGAATATGGCTACACCTTC
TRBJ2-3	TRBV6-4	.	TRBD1	CASSPDRAAYTQYF	TGTGCCAGCAGTCCCGACAGGGCGGCGTACACGCAGTATTTT
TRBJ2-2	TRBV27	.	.	CASSFPVNTGELFF	TGTGCCAGCAGTTTTCCGGTGAACACCGGGGAGCTGTTTTTT